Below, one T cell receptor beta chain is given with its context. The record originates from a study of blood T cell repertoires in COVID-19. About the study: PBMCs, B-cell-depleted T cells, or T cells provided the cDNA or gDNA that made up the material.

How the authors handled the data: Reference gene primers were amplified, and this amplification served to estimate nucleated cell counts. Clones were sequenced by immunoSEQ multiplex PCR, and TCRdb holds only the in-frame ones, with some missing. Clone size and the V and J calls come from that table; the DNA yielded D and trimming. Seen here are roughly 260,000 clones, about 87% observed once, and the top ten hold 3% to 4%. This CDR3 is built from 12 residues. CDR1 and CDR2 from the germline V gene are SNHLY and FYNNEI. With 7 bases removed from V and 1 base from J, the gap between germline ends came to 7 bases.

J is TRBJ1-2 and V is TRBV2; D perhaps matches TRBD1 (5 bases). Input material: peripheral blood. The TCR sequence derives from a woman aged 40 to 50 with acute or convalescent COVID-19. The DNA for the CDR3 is TGTGCCAGCACCGACAGTAACTATGGCTACACCTTC. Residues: CASTDSNYGYTF.